Following are 5 T cell receptor beta chains from one sample sequenced in a study of OX40 agonist ivuxolimab in advanced cancers. Libraries were prepared by immunoSEQ multiplex PCR; TCRdb keeps only in-frame clonotypes and omits some of them. The sample lists roughly 79,000 clones, about 90% occurring once. Here the sequenced sample was CD4+ or CD8+ T cells sorted from blood, taken in a trial of the OX40 agonist ivuxolimab. These receptor sequences come from an adult with an advanced solid tumor such as melanoma, head and neck, liver or kidney cancer.

The J gene is TRBJ2-1, the V gene TRBV30; 7 nucleotides align to TRBD2. The germline V gene encodes CDR1 GTSNPN and CDR2 SVGIG (reference sequence). V gave up 0 bases and J gave up 4 bases; unmatched junction bases: 3. This CDR3 has 14 residues. The CDR3, as DNA: TGTGCCTGGAGTGTGGGAGGGCATTACAATGAGCAGTTCTTC. Translation gives CAWSVGGHYNEQFF.

This clone was observed once. The rearrangement links TRBV2 to TRBJ2-7; TRBD1 aligns across 8 bases. The germline V gene encodes CDR1 SNHLY and CDR2 FYNNEI. The CDR3 is 15 amino acids. With 3 bases clipped from V and 6 bases from J, the junction kept 10 bases outside the gene matches. CDR3 amino acids: CASSDIRQGRGEQYF. The CDR3 nucleotides read TGTGCCAGCAGTGATATCCGACAGGGGAGAGGCGAGCAGTACTTC.

V is TRBV9 and J is TRBJ2-7, with 8 bases aligning to TRBD2. CDR3 length: 17 residues. J was trimmed by 5 bases and V by 0 bases; bases with no gene match: 13. In germline, CDR1 is SGDLS, CDR2 YYNGEE. CDR3 coding DNA: TGTGCCAGCAGCGTAGAAGGGAGGCTAGCGGGTTCGAACGAGCAGTACTTC. Residues: CASSVEGRLAGSNEQYF. The entire variable domain, with the rest obtained from reference TRBV9 and TRBJ2-7, is as follows: DSGVTQTPKHLITATGQRVTLRCSPRSGDLSVYWYQQSLDQGLQFLIQYYNGEERAKGNILERFSAQQFPDLHSELNLSSLELGDSALYFCASSVEGRLAGSNEQYFGPGTRLTVT.

This clone showed up just once. This rearrangement joins TRBV30 to TRBJ2-1; TRBD2 matches 14 bases. Germline V CDR1 and CDR2: GTSNPN, SVGIG (reference sequence). J was trimmed by 8 bases and V by 2 bases; bases with no gene match: 2. This CDR3 is 14 amino acids long. CDR3 in amino acids: CAWSPGLAGDEQFF. CDR3 nucleotides: TGTGCCTGGAGTCCGGGACTAGCGGGGGATGAGCAGTTCTTC.

This clone has just one count. CDR3 in amino acids: CASSSGLAGHEQYF. CDR3 DNA: TGTGCCAGCAGTTCGGGACTAGCTGGCCACGAGCAGTACTTC. The V gene is TRBV6-6, the J gene TRBJ2-7; 9 bases map to TRBD2. CDR1 and CDR2 from the germline V gene are MNHNY and SVGAGI (reference sequence). The V and J ends lost 4 bases and 5 bases, in that order; junction bases with no gene match: 6. The length of the CDR3 is 14 residues.